The clone carrying this T cell receptor beta chain was seen a handful of times. Its target is unknown. The immunoSEQ assay was v3. Libraries were sequenced to some 2 million read pairs (survey) or roughly 5-6.5 million (deep). Measured with immunoSEQ multiplex PCR; TCRdb has only the in-frame clones, and not every one. The table shows approximately 92,000 clones, with roughly 65% occurring only once. The sample belongs to a study of TIL therapy for anti-PD-1-resistant metastatic lung cancer. Study overall: Tumors carried a median about 1.5 non-synonymous mutations per megabase.

The time point: pre-treatment sample, taken before nivolumab and TIL therapy. The tumor samples were excised metastases, mostly pleural nodules or supraclavicular lymph nodes. Enrollment ran from October 2017 to early 2020. Study-wide results and limits: Compared with baseline intratumoral T cells, expanded TIL cultures were more clonal and less diverse (roughly 6.5% vs 31%).

Sequenced here: tumor tissue, sampled at baseline. This TCR was recovered from a person between 25 and 79 years old with non-small cell lung cancer.

The CDR3 loop is CASSFRPNTEAFF. For the CDR3, the DNA is TGTGCCAGCAGTTTCCGTCCCAACACTGAAGCTTTCTTT. This sequence joins TRBV12-3 or TRBV12-4 and TRBJ1-1; D is undetermined. The CDR3 has 13 amino acids. Trimming removed 3 bases from V and 2 bases from J, with 7 bases in between.